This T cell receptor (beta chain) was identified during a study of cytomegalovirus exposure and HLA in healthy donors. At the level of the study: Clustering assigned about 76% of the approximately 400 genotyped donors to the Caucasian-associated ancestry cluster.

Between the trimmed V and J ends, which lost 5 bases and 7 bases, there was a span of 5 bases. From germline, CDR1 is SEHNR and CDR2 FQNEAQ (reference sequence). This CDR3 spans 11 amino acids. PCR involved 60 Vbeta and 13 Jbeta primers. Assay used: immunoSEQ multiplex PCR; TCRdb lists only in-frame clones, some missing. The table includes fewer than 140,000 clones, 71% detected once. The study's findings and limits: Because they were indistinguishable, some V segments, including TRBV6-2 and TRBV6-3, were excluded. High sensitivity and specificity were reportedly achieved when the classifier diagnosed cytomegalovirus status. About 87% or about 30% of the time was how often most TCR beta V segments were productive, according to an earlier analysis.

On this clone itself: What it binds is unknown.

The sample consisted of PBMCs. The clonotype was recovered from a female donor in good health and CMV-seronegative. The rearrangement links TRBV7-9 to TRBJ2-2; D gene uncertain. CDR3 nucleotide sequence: TGTGCCAGCAGCCCGGGCGGGGAGCTGTTTTTT. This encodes CASSPGGELFF.